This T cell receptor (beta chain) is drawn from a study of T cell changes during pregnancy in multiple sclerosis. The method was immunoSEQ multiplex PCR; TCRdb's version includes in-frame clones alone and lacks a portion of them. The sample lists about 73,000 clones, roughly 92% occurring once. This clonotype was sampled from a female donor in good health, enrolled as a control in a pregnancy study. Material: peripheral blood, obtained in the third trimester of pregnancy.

CDR3 nucleotides: TGTGCCAGCCTAGCGGTATACAATGAGCAGTTCTTC. It translates to CASLAVYNEQFF. V usage is TRBV28 and J usage is TRBJ2-1, with 7 positions matching TRBD2. CDR3 length: 12 residues. Germline V CDR1 and CDR2: MDHEN, SYDVKM. The V segment lost 8 bases and the J segment 4 bases; nucleotides outside the gene matches: 2.